These 24 T cell receptor beta chains came from one sample sequenced in a study of blood T cell repertoires in COVID-19. Sequencing used immunoSEQ multiplex PCR; TCRdb keeps in-frame clones, though not all of them. The table lists about 97,000 clones, about 89% of them singletons. The specimen was peripheral blood. These receptors originate from a woman in her thirties with acute or convalescent COVID-19.

This rearrangement joins TRBV27 to TRBJ1-1; D may be TRBD1 (6 bases). The CDR3 spans 13 residues. Trimming cost V 3 bases and J 10 bases, with 15 bases left between them. CDR1 MNHEY and CDR2 SMNVEV come from the germline V gene (reference sequence). The CDR3 loop reads CASSFFPQGRAFF. The CDR3 DNA reads as TGTGCCAGCAGTTTCTTTCCCCAGGGGAGAGCTTTCTTT.

The CDR3 coding sequence is TGTGCCAGCAGCACCCGGGACAGATATCAGCCCCAGCATTTT. Protein product: CASSTRDRYQPQHF. The V call is TRBV5-6, the J call TRBJ1-5, with TRBD1 identical over 7 bases. The V and J ends lost 4 bases and 5 bases, in that order; junction bases with no gene match: 6. This CDR3 has 14 amino acids. Germline CDR1 SGHDT, CDR2 YYEEEE.

Remarks on this clone: A read error is possible here, since a much larger clone lies one base away. The chain recombines TRBV25-1 with TRBJ2-7, with 7 bases identical to TRBD1. Looked up from germline, CDR1 is MGHDK and CDR2 is SYGVNS. The CDR3 is 13 residues long. V was pared by 5 bases and J by 3 bases, with 4 bases of the junction left unmatched. For the CDR3, the DNA is TGTGCCAGCAGTTTGAACAGGGGCTACGAGCAGTACTTC. Encoded protein: CASSLNRGYEQYF.

The chain carries TRBV2 and TRBJ2-7; TRBD1 agrees at 7 bases. The V gene's germline CDR1 is SNHLY and CDR2 FYNNEI. CDR3 size: 17 residues. The V and J ends lost 7 bases and 3 bases, in that order; junction bases with no gene match: 18. The CDR3 sequence is CASTEPTGLGSNYEQYF. In DNA form, the CDR3 reads TGTGCCAGCACCGAGCCGACAGGGTTAGGGTCGAACTACGAGCAGTACTTC.

The J gene is TRBJ2-1, the V gene TRBV5-8; no clear D gene. CDR3 size: 16 residues. Germline CDR1 is SGHTS and CDR2 is YDEGEE. Trimming pared 6 bases from V and 0 bases from J, leaving 16 bases between. The CDR3 bases are TGTGCCAGCACCTCCGGTGCCCGGAGCTCCTACAATGAGCAGTTCTTC. Translation gives CASTSGARSSYNEQFF.

This chain uses TRBV7-6 with TRBJ1-6; tentative D call: TRBD1 (6 bases). The germline V gene has CDR1 SGHVS and CDR2 FNYEAQ. The CDR3 totals 15 residues. Trimming cost V 4 bases and J 16 bases, with 23 bases left between them. The CDR3 loop reads CASSSLTASDSSLHF. The CDR3 region has the DNA TGTGCCAGCAGCTCGTTAACCGCTTCGGACAGCTCTCTCCACTTT.

The gene calls are TRBV4-1 and TRBJ2-3; 13 bases are a match to TRBD2. V was clipped by 4 bases and J by 10 bases; unmatched bases: 14. The CDR3 spans 17 residues. The V gene's germline CDR1 is MGHRA and CDR2 YSYEKL. CDR3 in DNA: TGCGCCAGCAGCCCCGCGGTACTAGCGGGGGGGCAGGATCCGCAGTATTTT. This translates into CASSPAVLAGGQDPQYF.

V usage is TRBV7-9 and J usage is TRBJ1-3; the D gene is possibly TRBD1 (5 bases). V was pared by 1 base and J by 2 bases, with 12 bases between. Germline V gene sequence: CDR1 SEHNR, CDR2 FQNEAQ (reference sequence). This CDR3 is built from 16 residues. The CDR3 spells CASSLDQGGTGNTIYF. Here the CDR3 DNA reads TGTGCCAGCAGCTTAGACCAGGGCGGCACTGGAAACACCATATATTTT.

This clone was seen a single time. The gene calls are TRBV2 and TRBJ1-3; no clear D. The CDR3 totals 13 residues. Germline assignment: CDR1 SNHLY and CDR2 FYNNEI. Deletions cut 4 bases from V and 2 bases from J, with 6 bases between. CDR3 amino acids: CASSAGTGNTIYF. CDR3 nucleotides: TGTGCCAGCAGTGCGGGGACTGGAAACACCATATATTTT.

The chain carries TRBV5-6 and TRBJ2-3; unclear D gene. The germline gives CDR1 SGHDT, CDR2 YYEEEE. V was pared by 0 bases and J by 4 bases, with 9 bases between. The CDR3 extends over 14 amino acids. CDR3 DNA sequence: TGTGCCAGCAGCTTGGGTTCGGTTCCAGATACGCAGTATTTT. Translating it yields CASSLGSVPDTQYF.

The rearrangement joins TRBV18 to TRBJ1-3, with D tentatively TRBD1 (6 bases). Germline V gene lookup returns CDR1 KGHSH and CDR2 LQKENI. This CDR3 contains 15 residues. The V end was cut by 2 bases, the J end by 1 base, with 9 bases between. The CDR3 nucleotides are TGTGCCAGCTCACCAGGACAGACTTCTGGAAACACCATATATTTT. Protein sequence: CASSPGQTSGNTIYF. The complete variable domain, with remaining parts taken from reference TRBV18 and TRBJ1-3, reads NAGVMQNPRHLVRRRGQEARLRCSPMKGHSHVYWYRQLPEEGLKFMVYLQKENIIDESGMPKERFSAEFPKEGPSILRIQQVVRGDSAAYFCASSPGQTSGNTIYFGEGSWLTVV.

The chain uses TRBV5-3 and TRBJ1-6, with 8 bases aligning to TRBD1. TRBV5-3 is an ORF, and what it does is uncertain. CDR3 length: 13 residues. J gave up 10 bases and V 8 bases, and 8 bases lay outside the gene matches. The CDR3 DNA reads as TGTGCCAGGTCCGGGACAGGTGTCTCACCCCTCCACTTT. It encodes CARSGTGVSPLHF.

V and J are TRBV5-1 and TRBJ2-2, with 7 nucleotides matching TRBD2. The germline CDR1 and CDR2 sequences are SGHRS and YFSETQ. V was clipped by 1 base and J by 1 base; unmatched bases: 7. The CDR3 is 17 amino acids. The CDR3 DNA reads TGCGCCAGCAGCTTGTACGGGGGGAACAGGAACACCGGGGAGCTGTTTTTT. Amino acids: CASSLYGGNRNTGELFF. Drawing the rest from reference TRBV5-1 and TRBJ2-2, the complete variable domain is KAGVTQTPRYLIKTRGQQVTLSCSPISGHRSVSWYQQTPGQGLQFLFEYFSETQRNKGNFPGRFSGRQFSNSRSEMNVSTLELGDSALYLCASSLYGGNRNTGELFFGEGSRLTVL.

The sample holds a few counts of this clone. The chain has TRBV28 and TRBJ2-7; 9 positions match TRBD2. Trimming at V came to 6 bases and at J to 4 bases, leaving 7 bases not matched to a gene. Germline-derived CDR1 and CDR2 are MDHEN and SYDVKM. The CDR3 contains 14 residues. CDR3 protein: CASSSRGGGYEQYF. In nucleotides, the CDR3 is TGTGCCAGCAGCTCGCGGGGGGGCGGGTACGAGCAGTACTTC.

The chain employs TRBV6-6 and TRBJ1-5; D remains ambiguous. Trimming took off 5 bases at V and 1 base at J, with 15 bases between the two ends. Germline CDR1 is MNHNY and CDR2 is SVGAGI (reference sequence). This CDR3 comprises 16 residues. CDR3 amino acids: CASSLGRGMSNQPQHF. The CDR3 DNA reads as TGTGCCAGCAGTCTGGGCCGGGGAATGAGCAATCAGCCCCAGCATTTT.

The chain combines TRBV28 with TRBJ2-2, with D tentatively TRBD2 (6 bases). The CDR3 length is 16 residues. The germline V gene encodes CDR1 MDHEN and CDR2 SYDVKM. The germline V and J ends were trimmed by 5 bases and 9 bases, with 22 bases remaining between them. The CDR3 sequence: CASSLGLITSGRELFF. In nucleotides, the CDR3 is TGTGCCAGCAGTCTGGGACTGATAACCTCTGGACGGGAGCTGTTTTTT.

The chain employs TRBV12-3 or TRBV12-4 and TRBJ2-7; D gene unclear. The CDR3 is 13 amino acids. Trimming cost V 3 bases and J 2 bases, with 8 bases left between them. This chain's CDR3 is CASSFFSAYEQYF. The CDR3 DNA sequence: TGTGCCAGCAGTTTCTTTTCAGCCTACGAGCAGTACTTC.

This chain uses TRBV19 with TRBJ1-1; a weak D match, TRBD1 (6 bases). The CDR3 loop spans 12 amino acids. Germline V gene data show CDR1 as LNHDA and CDR2 as SQIVND (reference sequence). Trimming left V 9 bases short and J 7 bases short, with 15 bases between. CDR3 DNA: TGTGCCAGCTCTAACAGGGTAGGTGAAGCTTTCTTT. Translated, it gives CASSNRVGEAFF.

This chain joins TRBV5-5 and TRBJ2-7; 9 bases fit TRBD2. This CDR3 region has 17 residues. The junction had 8 bases not matched to a gene; V was cut back by 0 bases and J by 1 base. The germline gives CDR1 SGHKS, CDR2 YYEKEE (reference sequence). CDR3 sequence reads: CASSLGLAEQISYEQYF. CDR3 sequence (DNA): TGTGCCAGCAGCTTGGGACTAGCGGAACAAATATCCTACGAGCAGTACTTC.

The V call is TRBV5-1, the J call TRBJ2-7; 8 bases map to TRBD1. Germline V gene data show CDR1 as SGHRS and CDR2 as YFSETQ. The junction had 8 bases not matched to a gene; V was cut back by 0 bases and J by 3 bases. This CDR3 is 16 amino acids long. CDR3 amino acids: CASSLAITGGGYEQYF. The CDR3 nucleotides read TGCGCCAGCAGCTTGGCCATTACAGGGGGTGGCTACGAGCAGTACTTC.

This rearrangement joins TRBV10-2 to TRBJ1-2; D is possibly TRBD1 (5 bases). CDR3 length equals 15 residues. Germline assignment: CDR1 WSHSY and CDR2 SAAADI. Trimming pared 2 bases from V and 0 bases from J, leaving 10 bases between. CDR3 DNA sequence: TGCGCCAGCAGTGAGGCAGGGCCAGCTAACTATGGCTACACCTTC. Protein product: CASSEAGPANYGYTF.

This clone was recorded a few times. The chain couples TRBV19 to TRBJ1-5; D may be TRBD1 (6 bases). Trimming shortened V by 2 bases and J by 2 bases, and 13 bases separated the two germline ends. The CDR3 length is 16 residues. From germline, CDR1 is LNHDA and CDR2 SQIVND (reference sequence). CDR3 loop: CASSIPPDRRNQPQHF. DNA of the CDR3: TGTGCCAGTAGTATACCCCCCGACAGGCGCAATCAGCCCCAGCATTTT.

As DNA, the CDR3 is TGTGCCAGCAGTGAGCTACCCACTAGGGGAGGGACTGAAGCTTTCTTT. It encodes CASSELPTRGGTEAFF. The V call is TRBV6-1, the J call TRBJ1-1; D is possibly TRBD1 (5 bases). Germline CDR1 reads MNHNS; CDR2 reads SASEGT. V lost 3 bases to trimming and J lost 5 bases, with 19 bases between them. The CDR3 consists of 16 residues.

The rearrangement joins TRBV19 to TRBJ2-2, with D possibly matching TRBD1 (5 bases). This CDR3 is built from 15 residues. Germline V gene lookup returns CDR1 LNHDA and CDR2 SQIVND (reference sequence). V was pared by 9 bases and J by 5 bases, with 19 bases between. CDR3 region: CASHLGPLRTGELFF. The CDR3 DNA is TGTGCCAGCCACCTGGGGCCCCTTCGAACCGGGGAGCTGTTTTTT.